Shown below are 26 T cell receptor beta chains from a single sample sequenced in a study of blood T cell repertoires in COVID-19. Repertoires were generated with immunoSEQ multiplex PCR, while TCRdb's copy carries only in-frame clones and drops some. The sample shows fewer than 130,000 clones, approximately 82% of them seen only once. Sequenced: peripheral blood. These receptors were collected from a woman aged 80 or older with acute or convalescent COVID-19.

This chain uses TRBV2 with TRBJ2-1, with 8 bases aligning to TRBD1. CDR3 size: 16 residues. V shed 5 bases, J shed 0 bases, and the junction held 6 bases outside the gene matches. The V gene's germline CDR1 is SNHLY and CDR2 FYNNEI. The CDR3 region is CASSSTGGSSYNEQFF. The DNA of the CDR3 is TGTGCCAGCAGTAGCACAGGGGGGAGCTCCTACAATGAGCAGTTCTTC.

This clone was counted once. The V and J genes are TRBV6-4 and TRBJ2-7; D possibly corresponds to TRBD2 (5 bases). V was clipped by 2 bases and J by 2 bases, with 16 bases between them. The CDR3 has 16 residues. Germline loops: CDR1 MRHNA, CDR2 SNTAGT. DNA for the CDR3: TGTGCCAGCAGTGACGGGTGGCAGGCGGGCACCTACGAGCAGTACTTC. It specifies CASSDGWQAGTYEQYF.

The chain recombines TRBV15 with TRBJ2-7, with 10 bases fitting TRBD1. Germline-derived CDR1 and CDR2 are LNHNV and YYDKDF (reference sequence). This CDR3 is built from 15 residues. Trimming took 0 bases from V and 4 from J; bases not matched to a gene: 3. CDR3 nucleotides: TGTGCCACCAGCAGAGAGACAGGGGGCCATTACGAGCAGTACTTC. Protein: CATSRETGGHYEQYF.

The CDR3: CASSPQMREGRFEQFF. Written as DNA, the CDR3 is TGTGCCAGCTCACCACAGATGCGGGAGGGCCGCTTTGAGCAGTTCTTC. The chain links TRBV18 to TRBJ2-1; 9 nucleotides line up with TRBD2. This CDR3 spans 16 amino acids. Germline V gene sequence: CDR1 KGHSH, CDR2 LQKENI. V was clipped by 1 base and J by 9 bases; unmatched bases: 10.

The CDR3 spells CSVEDRALAAYGYTF. The CDR3 DNA reads as TGCAGCGTTGAAGACCGGGCGCTAGCAGCCTATGGCTACACCTTC. The chain employs TRBV29-1 and TRBJ1-2; the D is unclear. This CDR3 region has 15 residues. Trimming pared 0 bases from V and 4 bases from J, leaving 15 bases between. CDR1 SQVTM and CDR2 ANQGSEA come from the germline V gene.

The sample holds a few counts of this clone. The gene calls are TRBV19 and TRBJ1-6; 9 nucleotides agree with TRBD1. V lost 7 bases, J lost 12 bases, and 10 bases stayed unmatched. The CDR3 extends over 14 amino acids. Germline CDR1 LNHDA, CDR2 SQIVND (reference sequence). The DNA for the CDR3 is TGTGCCAGTATGAGACAGGGGGGTGCCGAACCCCTCCACTTT. This codes for CASMRQGGAEPLHF.

V usage is TRBV5-1 and J usage is TRBJ1-4; D possibly corresponds to TRBD1 (5 bases). The CDR3 length is 14 residues. Germline V lookup: CDR1 SGHRS, CDR2 YFSETQ. V dropped 6 bases and J dropped 0 bases, with 9 bases sitting between them. The CDR3 sequence is CASTGGSTNEKLFF. The CDR3, as DNA: TGCGCCAGCACTGGGGGGTCAACTAATGAAAAACTGTTTTTT. Based on the CDR3 plus reference TRBV5-1 and TRBJ1-4, the full variable domain is KAGVTQTPRYLIKTRGQQVTLSCSPISGHRSVSWYQQTPGQGLQFLFEYFSETQRNKGNFPGRFSGRQFSNSRSEMNVSTLELGDSALYLCASTGGSTNEKLFFGSGTQLSVL.

This clone was observed a handful of times. The chain joins TRBV10-3 to TRBJ2-7; 8 nucleotides line up with TRBD1. V was clipped by 5 bases and J by 5 bases; unmatched bases: 5. Germline lookup yields CDR1 ENHRY and CDR2 SYGVKD. The length of the CDR3 is 13 residues. The CDR3 spells CAISKTGVDEQYF. The CDR3 DNA sequence: TGTGCCATCAGTAAGACAGGGGTGGACGAGCAGTACTTC.

The rearrangement joins TRBV11-2 to TRBJ2-7, with a tentative D call TRBD1 (5 bases). V lost 0 bases and J 2 bases, leaving 5 bases between the germline ends. The CDR3 length is 13 residues. In germline, CDR1 is SGHAT, CDR2 FQNNGV. CDR3 region: CASSLEGPYEQYF. The CDR3 nucleotides are TGTGCCAGCAGCTTAGAGGGGCCCTACGAGCAGTACTTC.

This chain links TRBV5-6 with TRBJ2-3; TRBD2 matches at 11 bases. Germline values: CDR1 SGHDT, CDR2 YYEEEE. The length of the CDR3 is 16 residues. J gave up 0 bases and V 4 bases, and 4 bases lay outside the gene matches. As DNA, the CDR3 is TGTGCCAGCAGCCTAGCGGGGGGAACTAGCACAGATACGCAGTATTTT. Its protein product is CASSLAGGTSTDTQYF.

The rearrangement joins TRBV27 to TRBJ2-1; 11 bases line up with TRBD2. V trimming: 4 bases; J trimming: 4 bases; junction bases outside the gene matches: 3. Per germline, CDR1 MNHEY and CDR2 SMNVEV (reference sequence). The CDR3 is 15 amino acids. The CDR3 loop reads CASSWGTSGYNEQFF. CDR3 in DNA: TGTGCCAGCAGTTGGGGGACTAGCGGTTACAATGAGCAGTTCTTC.

The V gene is TRBV7-9, the J gene TRBJ1-1; TRBD1 matches 10 bases. The CDR3 is 15 amino acids. Trimming at V came to 5 bases and at J to 3 bases, leaving 6 bases not matched to a gene. Germline V gene data show CDR1 as SEHNR and CDR2 as FQNEAQ (reference sequence). CDR3 sequence reads: CASSPGTGADTEAFF. The CDR3 nucleotides read TGTGCCAGCAGCCCTGGGACAGGGGCGGACACTGAAGCTTTCTTT.

The genes are TRBV30 and TRBJ1-4; 9 nucleotides agree with TRBD1. The CDR3 totals 16 residues. Germline CDR1 GTSNPN, CDR2 SVGIG (reference sequence). V trimming: 2 bases; J trimming: 7 bases; junction bases outside the gene matches: 11. This CDR3 is CAWSRLWDREGEKLFF. CDR3 coding DNA: TGTGCCTGGAGTCGGTTATGGGACAGGGAGGGTGAAAAACTGTTTTTT.

The J gene is TRBJ2-6, the V gene TRBV7-8, with D possibly TRBD1 on 5 matching bases. CDR3 length: 16 residues. The germline gives CDR1 SGHVS, CDR2 FQNEAQ. Trimming shortened V by 5 bases and J by 0 bases, and 11 bases separated the two germline ends. The CDR3 DNA sequence: TGTGCCAGCAGCCCCCAGGACAACTCTGGGGCCAACGTCCTGACTTTC. It encodes CASSPQDNSGANVLTF.

The rearrangement links TRBV14 to TRBJ1-2; D perhaps matches TRBD1 (5 bases). Trimming cost V 1 base and J 2 bases, with 17 bases left between them. The CDR3 has 17 amino acids. Per the germline V gene, CDR1 is SGHDN and CDR2 is FVKESK. The CDR3 sequence: CASSQVSGGDSNYGYTF. The CDR3, as DNA: TGTGCCAGCAGCCAAGTCAGTGGGGGGGATTCAAACTATGGCTACACCTTC.

The chain employs TRBV28 and TRBJ2-7, with 10 nucleotides matching TRBD2. This CDR3 is 16 amino acids long. The germline V gene has CDR1 MDHEN and CDR2 SYDVKM. Trimming cost V 10 bases and J 2 bases; bases outside gene matches: 14. The DNA of the CDR3 is TGTGCCACCACAACCGCCAGCCTAGCGGGAGCCTACGAGCAGTACTTC. Translated: CATTTASLAGAYEQYF.

Here the CDR3 DNA reads TGCAGCGTTGGGACATCCGCAAATAGCAATCAGCCCCAGCATTTT. Amino acid sequence: CSVGTSANSNQPQHF. This sequence joins TRBV29-1 and TRBJ1-5, with D tentatively TRBD1 (5 bases). The germline V gene encodes CDR1 SQVTM and CDR2 ANQGSEA. Trimming left V 4 bases short and J 0 bases short, with 13 bases between. This CDR3 contains 15 residues. Full variable domain (missing parts from reference TRBV29-1 and TRBJ1-5): SAVISQKPSRDICQRGTSLTIQCQVDSQVTMMFWYRQQPGQSLTLIATANQGSEATYESGFVIDKFPISRPNLTFSTLTVSNMSPEDSSIYLCSVGTSANSNQPQHFGDGTRLSIL.

The V and J genes are TRBV7-2 and TRBJ2-5, with 9 positions matching TRBD1. The CDR3 length is 15 residues. Germline-derived CDR1 and CDR2 are SGHTA and FQGNSA. J lost 5 bases, V lost 5 bases, and 9 bases had no gene match. The CDR3 loop is CASSQGTGRMETQYF. The CDR3 nucleotides are TGTGCCAGCAGCCAGGGGACAGGGAGGATGGAGACCCAGTACTTC.

The rearrangement joins TRBV4-1 to TRBJ1-5; TRBD1 matches 7 bases. CDR1 is MGHRA, CDR2 YSYEKL, per germline. Trimming took 6 bases from V and 4 from J; bases not matched to a gene: 9. The CDR3 covers 15 residues. The CDR3 region is CASRIVARGNQPQHF. The CDR3 DNA is TGCGCCAGCAGGATTGTGGCCAGGGGGAATCAGCCCCAGCATTTT.

The chain links TRBV19 to TRBJ2-1; D gene uncertain. CDR3 length: 13 amino acids. V lost 4 bases and J 7 bases, leaving 11 bases between the germline ends. Germline V gene lookup returns CDR1 LNHDA and CDR2 SQIVND (reference sequence). The CDR3 sequence is CASSTSLQNEQFF. CDR3 sequence (DNA): TGTGCCAGTAGTACCTCCTTACAGAATGAGCAGTTCTTC.

CDR3: CASSRYGTVGDTQYF. In nucleotides, the CDR3 is TGTGCCAGCAGTCGATACGGGACAGTAGGAGATACGCAGTATTTT. The rearrangement joins TRBV28 to TRBJ2-3; TRBD1 matches 7 bases. Germline CDR1 reads MDHEN; CDR2 reads SYDVKM. The CDR3 sequence is 15 residues long. V gave up 5 bases and J gave up 5 bases; unmatched junction bases: 10.

V usage is TRBV28 and J usage is TRBJ2-1; tentative D call: TRBD1 (5 bases). V was clipped by 5 bases and J by 9 bases, with 11 bases between them. Germline lookup yields CDR1 MDHEN and CDR2 SYDVKM. This CDR3 comprises 12 residues. CDR3 DNA: TGTGCCAGCAGTGCAGGGATTGGTGAGCAGTTCTTC. This gives the protein CASSAGIGEQFF.

The gene calls are TRBV10-3 and TRBJ2-1; 8 bases align to TRBD1. Looked up from germline, CDR1 is ENHRY and CDR2 is SYGVKD. The CDR3 has 14 residues. Trimming took 8 bases from V and 8 from J; bases not matched to a gene: 11. The DNA of the CDR3 is TGTGCCATCGGGGGACAGGTAGGGCTGTATGAGCAGTTCTTC. This codes for CAIGGQVGLYEQFF.

V is TRBV29-1 and J is TRBJ2-3, with D possibly matching TRBD2 (6 bases). Germline V gene sequence: CDR1 SQVTM, CDR2 ANQGSEA. The CDR3 covers 13 residues. V dropped 4 bases and J dropped 0 bases, with 8 bases sitting between them. The CDR3 DNA is TGCAGCGTTGCGCGGGATAGCACAGATACGCAGTATTTT. Translation: CSVARDSTDTQYF.

The V call is TRBV4-1, the J call TRBJ1-1; D remains unclear. V dropped 5 bases and J dropped 4 bases, with 11 bases sitting between them. CDR1 and CDR2 from the germline V gene are MGHRA and YSYEKL. The CDR3 is 13 amino acids. DNA for the CDR3: TGCGCCAGCAGCGGAGGATTGGGCACTGAAGCTTTCTTT. Protein product: CASSGGLGTEAFF.

This chain joins TRBV9 and TRBJ1-3; D possibly corresponds to TRBD1 (6 bases). Germline V gives CDR1 SGDLS, CDR2 YYNGEE. V dropped 4 bases and J dropped 0 bases, with 17 bases sitting between them. The CDR3 spans 17 residues. The chain's CDR3 is CASSTQGQSSSGNTIYF. The CDR3 DNA sequence: TGTGCCAGCAGCACACAAGGACAGTCCAGCTCTGGAAACACCATATATTTT.